This T cell receptor (beta chain) was sequenced for a study of blood T cell repertoires in COVID-19. At the level of the study: T cells, B-cell-depleted T cells, or PBMCs supplied cDNA or gDNA.

Germline V gene data show CDR1 as SGDLS and CDR2 as YYNGEE. The CDR3 runs to 16 residues. V was clipped by 0 bases and J by 8 bases, with 15 bases between them. Using immunoSEQ multiplex PCR, the repertoire was profiled, and TCRdb retains in-frame clones only, with some absent. The sample includes 130,000 or so clones, under 85% of them seen just once. The clonotype comes from a woman aged 55-70 years with acute or convalescent COVID-19. The sample was peripheral blood. The chain links TRBV9 to TRBJ2-6; D may be TRBD1 (6 bases). CDR3 DNA: TGTGCCAGCAGCGTAGGGGCAGGGGCGGGTACCAACGTCCTGACTTTC. This codes for CASSVGAGAGTNVLTF.